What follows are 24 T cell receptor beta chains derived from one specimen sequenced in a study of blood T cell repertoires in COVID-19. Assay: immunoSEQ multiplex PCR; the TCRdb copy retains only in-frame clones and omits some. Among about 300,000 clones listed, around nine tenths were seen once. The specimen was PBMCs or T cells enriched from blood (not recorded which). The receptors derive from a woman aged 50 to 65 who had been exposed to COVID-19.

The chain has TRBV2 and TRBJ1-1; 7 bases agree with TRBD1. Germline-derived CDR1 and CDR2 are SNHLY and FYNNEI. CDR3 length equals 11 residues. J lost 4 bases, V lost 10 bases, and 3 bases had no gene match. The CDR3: CATGTVTEAFF. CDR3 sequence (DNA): TGTGCCACTGGGACAGTCACTGAAGCTTTCTTT.

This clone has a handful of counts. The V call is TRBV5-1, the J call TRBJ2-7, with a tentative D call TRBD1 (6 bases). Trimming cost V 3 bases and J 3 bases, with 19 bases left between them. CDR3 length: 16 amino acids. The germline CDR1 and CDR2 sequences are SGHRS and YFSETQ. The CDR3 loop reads CASSSELLGGIYEQYF. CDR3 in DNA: TGCGCCAGCAGCTCAGAACTCCTAGGGGGAATCTACGAGCAGTACTTC.

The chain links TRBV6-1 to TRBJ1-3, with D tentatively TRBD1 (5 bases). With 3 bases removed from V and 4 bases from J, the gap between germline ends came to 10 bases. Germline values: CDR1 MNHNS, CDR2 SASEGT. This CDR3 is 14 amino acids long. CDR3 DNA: TGTGCCAGCAGTGATGGGGCAGAAGGAAACACCATATATTTT. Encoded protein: CASSDGAEGNTIYF.

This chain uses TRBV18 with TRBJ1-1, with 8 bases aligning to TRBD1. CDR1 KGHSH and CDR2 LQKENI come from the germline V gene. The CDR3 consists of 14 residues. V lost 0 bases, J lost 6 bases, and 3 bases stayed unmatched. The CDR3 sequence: CASSPPGTGAEAFF. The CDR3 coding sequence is TGTGCCAGCTCACCACCCGGGACAGGAGCTGAAGCTTTCTTT.

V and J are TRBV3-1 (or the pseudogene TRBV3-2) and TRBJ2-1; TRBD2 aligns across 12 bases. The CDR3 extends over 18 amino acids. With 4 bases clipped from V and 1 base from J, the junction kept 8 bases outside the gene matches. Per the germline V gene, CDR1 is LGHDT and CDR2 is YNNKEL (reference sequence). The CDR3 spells CASSRWVTSGGSYNEQFF. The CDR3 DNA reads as TGTGCCAGCAGCCGATGGGTGACTAGCGGGGGTTCCTACAATGAGCAGTTCTTC.

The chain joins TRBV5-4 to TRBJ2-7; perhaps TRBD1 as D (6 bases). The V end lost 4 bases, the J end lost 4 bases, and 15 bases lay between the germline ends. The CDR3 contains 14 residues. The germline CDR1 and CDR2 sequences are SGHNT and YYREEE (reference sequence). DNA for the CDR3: TGTGCCAGCAGCCGGATTGGAACAGGGTACGAGCAGTACTTC. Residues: CASSRIGTGYEQYF.

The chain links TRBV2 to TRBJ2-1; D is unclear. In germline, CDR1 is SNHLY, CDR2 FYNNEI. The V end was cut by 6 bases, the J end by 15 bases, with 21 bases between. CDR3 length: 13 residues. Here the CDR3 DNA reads TGTGCCAGCAGGGCCGACCAGATCCACCCGGGGTTCTTC. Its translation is CASRADQIHPGFF.

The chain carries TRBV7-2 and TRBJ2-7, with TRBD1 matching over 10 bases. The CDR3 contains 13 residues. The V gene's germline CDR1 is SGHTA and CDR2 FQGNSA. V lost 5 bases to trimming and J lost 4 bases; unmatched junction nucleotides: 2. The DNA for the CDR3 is TGTGCCAGCAGCCGGGACAGGGGATACGAGCAGTACTTC. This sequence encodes CASSRDRGYEQYF.

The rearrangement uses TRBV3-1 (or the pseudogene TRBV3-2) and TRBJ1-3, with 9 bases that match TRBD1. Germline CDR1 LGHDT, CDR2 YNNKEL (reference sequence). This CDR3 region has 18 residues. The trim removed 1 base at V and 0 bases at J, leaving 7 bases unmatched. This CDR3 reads CASSQGNRGPNSGNTIYF. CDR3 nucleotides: TGTGCCAGCAGCCAAGGAAACAGGGGGCCTAACTCTGGAAACACCATATATTTT.

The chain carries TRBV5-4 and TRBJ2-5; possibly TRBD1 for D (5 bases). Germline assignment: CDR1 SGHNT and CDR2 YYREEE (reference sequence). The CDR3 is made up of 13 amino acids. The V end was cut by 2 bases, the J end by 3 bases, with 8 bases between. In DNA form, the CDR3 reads TGTGCCAGCAGCTTTCAGGGTGAAGAGACCCAGTACTTC. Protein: CASSFQGEETQYF.

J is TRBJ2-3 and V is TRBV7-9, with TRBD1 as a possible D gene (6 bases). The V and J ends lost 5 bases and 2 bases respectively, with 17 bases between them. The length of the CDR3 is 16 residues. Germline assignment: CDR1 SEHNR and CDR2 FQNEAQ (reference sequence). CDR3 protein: CASSPLKQGPTDTQYF. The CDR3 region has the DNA TGTGCCAGCAGCCCACTTAAGCAGGGGCCCACAGATACGCAGTATTTT. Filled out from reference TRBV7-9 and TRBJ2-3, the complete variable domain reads DTGVSQNPRHKITKRGQNVTFRCDPISEHNRLYWYRQTLGQGPEFLTYFQNEAQLEKSRLLSDRFSAERPKGSFSTLEIQRTEQGDSAMYLCASSPLKQGPTDTQYFGPGTRLTVL.

CDR3 residues: CASSPTGYGYTF. CDR3 sequence (DNA): TGTGCCAGCAGTCCAACAGGGTATGGCTACACCTTC. The chain combines TRBV28 with TRBJ1-2, with TRBD1 as a possible D gene (6 bases). The CDR3 has 12 amino acids. Trimming removed 5 bases at V and 5 bases at J, with 9 bases between. CDR1 is MDHEN and CDR2 is SYDVKM in the germline V gene.

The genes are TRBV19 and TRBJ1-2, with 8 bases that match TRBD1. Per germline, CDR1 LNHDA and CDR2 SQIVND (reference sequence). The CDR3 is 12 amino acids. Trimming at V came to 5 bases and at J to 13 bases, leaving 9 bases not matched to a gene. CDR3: CASSPTGEEATF. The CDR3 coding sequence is TGTGCCAGTAGTCCGACAGGGGAGGAGGCCACCTTC. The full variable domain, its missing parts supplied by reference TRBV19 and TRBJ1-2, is DGGITQSPKYLFRKEGQNVTLSCEQNLNHDAMYWYRQDPGQGLRLIYYSQIVNDFQKGDIAEGYSVSREKKESFPLTVTSAQKNPTAFYLCASSPTGEEATFGSGTRLTVV.

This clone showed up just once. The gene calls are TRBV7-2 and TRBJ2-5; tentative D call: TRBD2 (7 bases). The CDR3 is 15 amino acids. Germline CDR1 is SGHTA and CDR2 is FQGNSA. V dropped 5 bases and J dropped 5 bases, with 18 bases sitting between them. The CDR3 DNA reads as TGTGCCAGCAGCAGAGAAGGGGGGGCCTGGGAGACCCAGTACTTC. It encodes CASSREGGAWETQYF.

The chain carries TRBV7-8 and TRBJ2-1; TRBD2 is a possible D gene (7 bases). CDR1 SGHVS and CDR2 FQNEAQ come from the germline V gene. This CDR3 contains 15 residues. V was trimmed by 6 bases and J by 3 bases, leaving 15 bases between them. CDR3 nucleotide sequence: TGTGCCAGCAGAGACATAGGGGGGGGCTACAATGAGCAGTTCTTC. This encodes CASRDIGGGYNEQFF.

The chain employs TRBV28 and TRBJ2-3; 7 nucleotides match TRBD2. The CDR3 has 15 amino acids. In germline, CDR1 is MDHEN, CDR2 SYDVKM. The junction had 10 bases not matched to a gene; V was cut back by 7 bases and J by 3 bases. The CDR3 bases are TGTGCCAGCACCCCAGCGGGGATTGGGACAGATACGCAGTATTTT. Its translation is CASTPAGIGTDTQYF. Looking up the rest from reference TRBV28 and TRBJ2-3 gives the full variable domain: DVKVTQSSRYLVKRTGEKVFLECVQDMDHENMFWYRQDPGLGLRLIYFSYDVKMKEKGDIPEGYSVSREKKERFSLILESASTNQTSMYLCASTPAGIGTDTQYFGPGTRLTVL.

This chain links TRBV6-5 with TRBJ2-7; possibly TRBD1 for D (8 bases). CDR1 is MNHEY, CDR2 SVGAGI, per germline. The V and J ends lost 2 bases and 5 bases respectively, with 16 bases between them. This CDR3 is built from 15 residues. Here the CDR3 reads CASSYRGAGGNEQYF. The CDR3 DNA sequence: TGTGCCAGCAGTTACCGGGGGGCAGGGGGCAACGAGCAGTACTTC.

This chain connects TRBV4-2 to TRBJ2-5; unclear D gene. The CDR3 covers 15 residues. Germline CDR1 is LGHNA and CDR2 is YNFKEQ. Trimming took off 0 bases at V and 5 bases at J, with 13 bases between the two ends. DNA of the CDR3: TGTGCCAGCAGCCAAGAGGGCTTCACCGGCGAGACCCAGTACTTC. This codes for CASSQEGFTGETQYF.

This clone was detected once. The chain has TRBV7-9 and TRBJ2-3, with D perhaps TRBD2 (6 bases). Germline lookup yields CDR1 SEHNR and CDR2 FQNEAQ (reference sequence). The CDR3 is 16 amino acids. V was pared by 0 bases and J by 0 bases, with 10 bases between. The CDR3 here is CASSLAPGTSTDTQYF. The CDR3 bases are TGTGCCAGCAGCTTAGCTCCAGGGACTAGCACAGATACGCAGTATTTT.

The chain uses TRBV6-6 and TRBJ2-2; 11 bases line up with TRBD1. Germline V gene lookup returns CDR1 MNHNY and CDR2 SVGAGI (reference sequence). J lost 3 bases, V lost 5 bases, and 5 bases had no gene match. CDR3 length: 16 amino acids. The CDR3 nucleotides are TGTGCCAGCAGTACCGGACAGGGGGCGCACACCGGGGAGCTGTTTTTT. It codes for CASSTGQGAHTGELFF.

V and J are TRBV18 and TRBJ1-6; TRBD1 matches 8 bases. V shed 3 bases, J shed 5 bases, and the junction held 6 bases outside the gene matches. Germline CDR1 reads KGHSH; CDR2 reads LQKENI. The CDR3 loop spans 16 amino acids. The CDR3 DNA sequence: TGTGCCAGCTCACCGTTCCAGGGGGCAAATAATTCACCCCTCCACTTT. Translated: CASSPFQGANNSPLHF.

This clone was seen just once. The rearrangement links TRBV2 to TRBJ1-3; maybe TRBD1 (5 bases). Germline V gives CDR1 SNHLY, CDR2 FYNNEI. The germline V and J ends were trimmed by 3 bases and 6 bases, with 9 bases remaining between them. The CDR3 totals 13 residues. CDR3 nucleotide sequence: TGTGCCAGCAGTGACAGGGCTGAAAACACCATATATTTT. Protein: CASSDRAENTIYF.

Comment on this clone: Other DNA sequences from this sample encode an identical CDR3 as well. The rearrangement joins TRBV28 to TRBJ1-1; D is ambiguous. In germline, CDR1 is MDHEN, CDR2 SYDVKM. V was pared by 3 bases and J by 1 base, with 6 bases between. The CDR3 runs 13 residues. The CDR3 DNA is TGTGCCAGCAGTTTTGAGGGGAACACTGAAGCTTTCTTT. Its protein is CASSFEGNTEAFF.

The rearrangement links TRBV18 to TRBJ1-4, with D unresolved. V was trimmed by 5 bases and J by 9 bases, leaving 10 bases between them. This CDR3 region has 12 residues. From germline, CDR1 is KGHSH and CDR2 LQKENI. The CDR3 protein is CASSGGQKKLFF. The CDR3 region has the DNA TGTGCCAGCTCAGGAGGGCAGAAAAAACTGTTTTTT. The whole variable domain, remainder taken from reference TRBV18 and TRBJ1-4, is NAGVMQNPRHLVRRRGQEARLRCSPMKGHSHVYWYRQLPEEGLKFMVYLQKENIIDESGMPKERFSAEFPKEGPSILRIQQVVRGDSAAYFCASSGGQKKLFFGSGTQLSVL.